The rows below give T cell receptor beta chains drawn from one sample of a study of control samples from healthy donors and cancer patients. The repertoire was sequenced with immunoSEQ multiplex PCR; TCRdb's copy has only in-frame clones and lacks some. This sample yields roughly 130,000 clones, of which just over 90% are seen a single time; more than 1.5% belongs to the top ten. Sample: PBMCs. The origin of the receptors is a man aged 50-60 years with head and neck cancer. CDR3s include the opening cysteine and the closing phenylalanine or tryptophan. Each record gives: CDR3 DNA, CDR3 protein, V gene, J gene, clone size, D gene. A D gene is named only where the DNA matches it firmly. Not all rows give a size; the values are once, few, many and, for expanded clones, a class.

CDR3 DNA: TGTGCCAGCAGCCAAGAGGACGCTGGTTTGCGCGAGCAGTACTTC; CDR3 protein: CASSQEDAGLREQYF; V gene: TRBV4-2; J gene: TRBJ2-7; clone size: .; D gene: .
CDR3 DNA: TGTGCCAGCAGTCGGACAGGCTACGAGCAGTACTTC; CDR3 protein: CASSRTGYEQYF; V gene: TRBV12-3/TRBV12-4; J gene: TRBJ2-7; clone size: .; D gene: TRBD1
CDR3 DNA: TGTGCCAGCAGTAACTTTGGGACTAGCGGCACAGATACGCAGTATTTT; CDR3 protein: CASSNFGTSGTDTQYF; V gene: TRBV6-2/TRBV6-3; J gene: TRBJ2-3; clone size: .; D gene: TRBD2
CDR3 DNA: TGTGCCAGCAGCTTGGGGGCGGGGGGCGTGGAGACCCAGTACTTC; CDR3 protein: CASSLGAGGVETQYF; V gene: TRBV7-7; J gene: TRBJ2-5; clone size: .; D gene: TRBD2
CDR3 DNA: TGTGCCACCAGTGACCCCCACGCAGATACGCAGTATTTT; CDR3 protein: CATSDPHADTQYF; V gene: TRBV24-1; J gene: TRBJ2-3; clone size: once; D gene: .
CDR3 DNA: TGTGCCAGCAGCGTGGAGATCCATACTGGAAACACCATATATTTT; CDR3 protein: CASSVEIHTGNTIYF; V gene: TRBV9; J gene: TRBJ1-3; clone size: .; D gene: .
CDR3 DNA: TGTGCCTGGAGTACGCCTCACGGTTATCTCCGGAGCTCCTACAATGAGCAGTTCTTC; CDR3 protein: CAWSTPHGYLRSSYNEQFF; V gene: TRBV30; J gene: TRBJ2-1; clone size: .; D gene: .
CDR3 DNA: TGTGCCAGCAGTTACTCCTTACCTTCTAGCGGCGAGCAGTACTTC; CDR3 protein: CASSYSLPSSGEQYF; V gene: TRBV6-5; J gene: TRBJ2-7; clone size: .; D gene: TRBD2
CDR3 DNA: TGTGCCAGCAGCCAAGAGGCGGTTGATGCCAAAAACATTCAGTACTTC; CDR3 protein: CASSQEAVDAKNIQYF; V gene: TRBV4-2; J gene: TRBJ2-4; clone size: .; D gene: .
CDR3 DNA: TGCGCCAGCAGCTTCGAGACAGGGGTCGAGTATTTT; CDR3 protein: CASSFETGVEYF; V gene: TRBV5-1; J gene: TRBJ1-3; clone size: .; D gene: TRBD1
CDR3 DNA: TGTGCCAGCAGCTCTGCATTGAACACTGAAGCTTTCTTT; CDR3 protein: CASSSALNTEAFF; V gene: TRBV11-1; J gene: TRBJ1-1; clone size: .; D gene: .
CDR3 DNA: TGTGCCAGCAGCCTGGGCTTATCGAGGCCCGCGGTGGGCTACACCTTC; CDR3 protein: CASSLGLSRPAVGYTF; V gene: TRBV5-4; J gene: TRBJ1-2; clone size: .; D gene: .
CDR3 DNA: TGTGCCAGCAGCTCCAGGGGTCGGACGTACACCATATATTTT; CDR3 protein: CASSSRGRTYTIYF; V gene: TRBV5-6; J gene: TRBJ1-3; clone size: .; D gene: .
CDR3 DNA: TGTGCCAGCAGCCAGGACGCAGGGTATGGTAATGAGCAGTTCTTC; CDR3 protein: CASSQDAGYGNEQFF; V gene: TRBV4-2; J gene: TRBJ2-1; clone size: .; D gene: .